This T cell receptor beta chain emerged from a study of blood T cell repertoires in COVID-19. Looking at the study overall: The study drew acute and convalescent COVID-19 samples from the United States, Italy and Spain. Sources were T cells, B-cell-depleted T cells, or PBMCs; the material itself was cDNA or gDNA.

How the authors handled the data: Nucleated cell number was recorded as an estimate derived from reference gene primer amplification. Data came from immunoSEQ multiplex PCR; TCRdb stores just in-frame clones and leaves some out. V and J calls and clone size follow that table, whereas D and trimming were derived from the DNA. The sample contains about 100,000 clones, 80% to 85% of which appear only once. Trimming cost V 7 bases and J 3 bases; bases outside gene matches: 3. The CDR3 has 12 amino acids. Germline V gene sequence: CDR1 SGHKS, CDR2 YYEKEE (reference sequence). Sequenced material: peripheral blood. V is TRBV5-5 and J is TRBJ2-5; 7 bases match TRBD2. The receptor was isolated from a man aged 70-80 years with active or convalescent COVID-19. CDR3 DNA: TGTGCCAGCGGGCTAGCGGAAGAGACCCAGTACTTC. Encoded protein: CASGLAEETQYF.